In its sample, the clone carrying this TCR beta chain was seen a few times. This specimen belongs to a study of blood T cell repertoires in COVID-19. Across the whole study: The study drew acute and convalescent COVID-19 samples from the United States, Italy and Spain. T cells, B-cell-depleted T cells, or PBMCs provided the cDNA or gDNA that served as material.

Patients in Seattle were enrolled during active infection, then followed longitudinally. Only in-frame clones appear in the TCRdb table, and some are missing; sequencing was by immunoSEQ multiplex PCR. The sample lists 150,000 to 200,000 clones, roughly 90% occurring once. Germline assignment: CDR1 SQVTM and CDR2 ANQGSEA. CDR3 length: 11 residues. The germline V and J ends were trimmed by 6 bases and 6 bases, with 11 bases remaining between them. This receptor was obtained from a man in his late teens or twenties with COVID-19, enrolled during active disease. This rearrangement joins TRBV29-1 to TRBJ1-1; the D gene is possibly TRBD1 (5 bases). Specimen: peripheral blood. CDR3 sequence reads: CSVDRFPEAFF. The CDR3 DNA sequence: TGCAGCGTAGACAGATTCCCTGAAGCTTTCTTT.